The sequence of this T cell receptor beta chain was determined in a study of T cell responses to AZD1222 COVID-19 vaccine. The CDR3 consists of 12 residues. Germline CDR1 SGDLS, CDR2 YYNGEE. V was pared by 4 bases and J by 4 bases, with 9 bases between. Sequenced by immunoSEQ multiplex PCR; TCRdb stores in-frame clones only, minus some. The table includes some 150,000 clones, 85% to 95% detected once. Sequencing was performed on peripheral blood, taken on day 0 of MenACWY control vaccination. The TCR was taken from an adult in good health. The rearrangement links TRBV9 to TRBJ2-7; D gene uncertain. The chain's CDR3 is CASSPGRYEQYF. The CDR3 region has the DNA TGTGCCAGCAGCCCCGGGCGGTACGAGCAGTACTTC.